One TCR beta chain is described in this entry. Its antigen is currently unknown. The sample belongs to a study of OX40 agonist ivuxolimab in advanced cancers. Overall study findings and caveats: Averaged across samples, CD8+ T cells carried more expanded clones than CD4+ did. Clonal expansion among partial responders at 0.1-3.0 mg/kg ranked near the lowest.

Only in-frame clones appear in the TCRdb table, and some are missing; sequencing was by immunoSEQ multiplex PCR. The sample records 50,000 or so clones, approximately 88% being singletons. Trimming stripped 7 bases from V and 2 bases from J, with 11 bases between. The germline V gene encodes CDR1 SNHLY and CDR2 FYNNEI. The CDR3 runs to 13 residues. Drawing of blood for sampling happened at baseline, at cycle 4 day 1, and at cycle 7 day 1. This sample comprised CD4+ or CD8+ T cells sorted from blood, obtained in a trial of the OX40 agonist ivuxolimab. The receptor comes from an adult with an advanced solid tumor such as melanoma, head and neck, liver or kidney cancer. The chain links TRBV2 to TRBJ1-1; D might be TRBD1 (6 bases). DNA of the CDR3: TGTGCCAGCAAGGAGGACAGCAACACTGAAGCTTTCTTT. As protein: CASKEDSNTEAFF.